This T cell receptor beta chain derives from a study of shared clonotypes between healthy human individuals. Across the whole study: Every donor yielded three CD4 naive, three CD4 memory, two CD8 naive and one CD8 memory plate. Study-level findings and limits: A few donors held around 5% of naive CD4 clonotypes in common.

In its sample, this clone was seen a few times. Its antigen is not identified. The CDR3 is 15 residues long. Germline values: CDR1 SGHTS, CDR2 YDEGEE. V lost 0 bases, J lost 2 bases, and 2 bases stayed unmatched. In the naive CD8 group, cells lacked CD45RO and were positively selected for CCR7, so terminally differentiated effector memory CD45RA+ cells were left out. Methods used by the authors: ImmunoSEQ yielded junction-only sequences lacking quality scores, so filtering differed. Generated by immunoSEQ multiplex PCR, the TCRdb table keeps only in-frame clones and is missing some. Clonal size and the V and J genes are those of that table, whereas D and trimming came from the DNA. The table includes about 2 million clones, just under 95% detected once.

This sequence originates from a man aged 18 to 35 in good health. The rearrangement joins TRBV5-8 to TRBJ1-5; 7 positions agree with TRBD1. Sequences were obtained from naive CD8+ T cells sorted from blood. Here the CDR3 DNA reads TGTGCCAGCAGCTTGGAGGACAGGCGCAATCAGCCCCAGCATTTT. Translation gives CASSLEDRRNQPQHF.